Listed below are T cell receptor beta chains from one sample, sequenced in a study of human T cells and chemical hapten exposure. TCRdb itself ran the RACE reads through MiXCR, one entry per CDR3 protein. The sample has 200,000 to 300,000 distinct CDR3 sequences; around 9.3% are singletons. The sequencing here drew on whole blood, taken in connection with sensitization to the hapten diphenylcyclopropenone (DPC). The receptors originated from a woman in her thirties or forties with alopecia areata. Some clones in this sample may be carry-over from other donors' samples. Both conserved end residues are part of each CDR3. D genes are given only for firm matches. Part of the rows lack a size; the others show once, few, many or a class for expanded clones.

j_gene	d_gene	abundance	v_gene	CDR3nt	CDR3aa
TRBJ1-5	.	.	TRBV6-1	TGTGCCAGCAGTGCACAGGGCGCCAATCAGCCCCAGCATTTT	CASSAQGANQPQHF
TRBJ2-5	TRBD2	.	TRBV7-8	TGTGCCAGCAGCTTACTTAACAGCGGGAGGGTCGGGGAGACCCAGTACTTC	CASSLLNSGRVGETQYF
TRBJ2-7	TRBD2	.	TRBV29-1	TGCAGCGTTGGGACTAGCCGCGACCACGAGCAGTACTTC	CSVGTSRDHEQYF
TRBJ2-1	.	few	TRBV12-3/TRBV12-4	TGTGCCAGCAGTTTAGGCGGGGACCAACAGGGATATATCAACAATGAGCAGTTCTTC	CASSLGGDQQGYINNEQFF
TRBJ2-7	.	.	TRBV6-6	TGTGCCAGCAGTTCCCCCAGGGGTCCCTACGAGCAGTACTTC	CASSSPRGPYEQYF
TRBJ2-5	TRBD2	few	TRBV2	TGTGCCAGCACCAGACTAGCGGGAGAGGAGACCCAGTACTTC	CASTRLAGEETQYF
TRBJ2-2	.	few	TRBV18	TGTGCCAGCTCACCTCTTCAGAACACCGGGGAGCTGTTTTTT	CASSPLQNTGELFF
TRBJ2-1	.	few	TRBV7-9	TGTGCCAGCAGCTTAGCAGAATTTGAGCAGTTCTTC	CASSLAEFEQFF
TRBJ2-1	.	few	TRBV29-1	TGCAGCGTTGTTGCCACGAAGGGGTATAATGAGCAGTTCTTC	CSVVATKGYNEQFF
TRBJ2-3	.	.	TRBV21-1	TGTGCCAGCAGCAAAGTTGCCGGGAGCACAGATACGCAGTATTTT	CASSKVAGSTDTQYF
TRBJ1-6	.	few	TRBV6-6	TGTGCCAGCAGTTACTCCCGGTTTGAGGGGTGGAATTCACCCCTCCACTTT	CASSYSRFEGWNSPLHF
TRBJ2-1	.	many	TRBV6-2/TRBV6-3	TGTGCCAGCAGTTCCCTCACTCCAGGCTCCTACAATGAGCAGTTCTTC	CASSSLTPGSYNEQFF
TRBJ2-5	TRBD2	many	TRBV4-1	TGCGCCAGCAGCCAAGCAGCGGGAGTGGCCCAAGAGACCCAGTACTTC	CASSQAAGVAQETQYF
TRBJ2-6	.	.	TRBV6-2/TRBV6-3	TGTGCCAGCCAAGGCCCTGGGGCCAACGTCCTGACTTTC	CASQGPGANVLTF
TRBJ2-5	TRBD2	.	TRBV7-9	TGTGCCAGCAGCCCAAGGACTAGCGGAGCTCAAGAGACCCAGTACTTC	CASSPRTSGAQETQYF
TRBJ2-3	.	many	TRBV16	TGTGCCAGCAGCCAATCCAGCACAGATACGCAGTATTTT	CASSQSSTDTQYF
TRBJ1-5	TRBD1	many	TRBV12-3/TRBV12-4	TGTGCCAGCAGAACAGGGGGCAATCAGCCCCAGCATTTT	CASRTGGNQPQHF
TRBJ2-1	TRBD2	.	TRBV4-2	TGTGCCAGCAGCCAAGAAATCTCGGGAGGGATTTTGGATGAGCAGTTCTTC	CASSQEISGGILDEQFF
TRBJ2-1	.	.	TRBV20-1	TGCAGTGCTAGTGACGGTGAGCAGTTCTTC	CSASDGEQFF
TRBJ2-2	.	.	TRBV27	TGTGCCAGCAGTTTATCGCCCGGGTCAGTCACCGGGGAGCTGTTTTTT	CASSLSPGSVTGELFF
TRBJ1-4	.	few	TRBV15	TGTGCCACCAGCAGAGATCACAGTACCATTGAAAAACTGTTTTTT	CATSRDHSTIEKLFF
TRBJ2-2	TRBD1	many	TRBV27	TGTGCCAGCAGTTTTGATCAGGGGGCGAGCACCGGGGAGCTGTTTTTT	CASSFDQGASTGELFF
TRBJ2-1	TRBD2	few	TRBV7-2	TGTGCCAGCAGCTCCCCGGGACTAGCGGGAGTGAATGAGCAGTTCTTC	CASSSPGLAGVNEQFF
TRBJ1-1	.	few	TRBV6-2/TRBV6-3	TGTGCCAGCAGTTACTCGACGGGTATTGGTGAAGCTTTCTTT	CASSYSTGIGEAFF
TRBJ2-7	TRBD2	few	TRBV28	TGTGCCAGCAGCACGACTAGCGGGAGTTACGAGCAGTACTTC	CASSTTSGSYEQYF
TRBJ1-1	.	.	TRBV6-2/TRBV6-3	TGTGCCAGCAGATCACAGGCGAACACTGAAGCTTTCTTT	CASRSQANTEAFF
TRBJ1-2	TRBD1	many	TRBV6-6	TGTGCCAGCAGGGGACAGGGACTTAACGGCTACACCTTC	CASRGQGLNGYTF
TRBJ1-2	.	many	TRBV7-2	TGTGCCAGCAAAATACCCTACAGGAACTATGGCTACACCTTC	CASKIPYRNYGYTF
TRBJ2-3	.	few	TRBV19	TGTGCCAGTAGTATCGGACCGACTACAGATACGCAGTATTTT	CASSIGPTTDTQYF
TRBJ1-5	.	few	TRBV6-2/TRBV6-3	TGTGCCAGCAGTTACGCTCGACTGGTCAATCAGCCCCAGCATTTT	CASSYARLVNQPQHF
TRBJ2-3	.	few	TRBV5-1	TGCGCCAGCAGCTTGGGACTAGAACTTACAGATACGCAGTATTTT	CASSLGLELTDTQYF
TRBJ2-1	.	many	TRBV12-5	TGTGCTAGTGGTTTGTTTCAGGGGACCCGGAGTCCCTACAATGAGCAGTTCTTC	CASGLFQGTRSPYNEQFF
TRBJ2-1	TRBD2	many	TRBV4-1	TGCGCCAGCAGCCAGCCGGGACTAGCGGACAATGAGCAGTTCTTC	CASSQPGLADNEQFF
TRBJ2-5	TRBD1	.	TRBV28	TGTGCCAGCAGTCCGCCGGGACAGGGGGCGGGTTGGCAGACCCAGTACTTC	CASSPPGQGAGWQTQYF
TRBJ1-4	.	many	TRBV28	TGTGCCAGCAGTCCCGGGGGCAGAACTAATGAAAAACTGTTTTTT	CASSPGGRTNEKLFF
TRBJ2-1	TRBD2	few	TRBV6-2/TRBV6-3	TGTGCCAGCAGTTGGACTAGCGGGCACAATGAGCAGTTCTTC	CASSWTSGHNEQFF
TRBJ2-3	TRBD1	few	TRBV7-9	TGTGCCAGCAGCTTAAGACAGGGAAGAGGGGCCACAGATACGCAGTATTTT	CASSLRQGRGATDTQYF
TRBJ2-2	.	few	TRBV3-1	TGTGCCAGCAGCCGAGATATGAACACCGGGGAGCTGTTTTTT	CASSRDMNTGELFF
TRBJ1-4	.	many	TRBV5-4	TGTGCCAGCAGCTTTGGCAGGGACCGGAATGAAAAACTGTTTTTT	CASSFGRDRNEKLFF
TRBJ1-1	.	many	TRBV24-1	TGTGCCACGCGGGGGGCGGGGGCTGAAGCTTTCTTT	CATRGAGAEAFF
TRBJ2-2	.	few	TRBV28	TGTGCCAGCAGTCCTCCCCAAGGACGGACCGGGGAGCTGTTTTTT	CASSPPQGRTGELFF
TRBJ2-3	TRBD1	few	TRBV28	TGTGCCAGCAGCCTCCGGGACAGGGTTGCAGATACGCAGTATTTT	CASSLRDRVADTQYF
TRBJ2-5	.	.	TRBV27	TGTGCCAGCAGACCATTGGCCGAATTCCAAGAGACCCAGTACTTC	CASRPLAEFQETQYF
TRBJ2-7	.	few	TRBV6-5	TGTGCCAGCAGCTCCCCGTCCGGCTACGAGCAGTACTTC	CASSSPSGYEQYF
TRBJ2-2	.	few	TRBV7-9	TGTGCCAGCCCTAGGAGGCCCAACACCGGGGAGCTGTTTTTT	CASPRRPNTGELFF
TRBJ2-7	.	few	TRBV20-1	TGCAGTGCTAGAGATTCCCTCGAGGGCTACGAGCAGTACTTC	CSARDSLEGYEQYF
TRBJ1-5	.	.	TRBV7-6	TGTGCCAGCAGCTTAGCAGCAGGAAGCAATCAGCCCCAGCATTTT	CASSLAAGSNQPQHF
TRBJ2-7	.	few	TRBV10-3	TGTGCCATCAGTACAGGTCCGGGCTACGAGCAGTACTTC	CAISTGPGYEQYF
TRBJ1-5	TRBD1	.	TRBV30	TGTGCCTGGGGACAGGGGGCCTCGACCCAGCATTTT	CAWGQGASTQHF
TRBJ2-7	.	few	TRBV29-1	TGCAGCGTTAAGGTGAACTCCTACGAGCAGTACTTC	CSVKVNSYEQYF
TRBJ2-4	.	few	TRBV6-2/TRBV6-3	TGTGCCAGCAGTTACGTAGCATTTAAAAACATTCAGTACTTC	CASSYVAFKNIQYF
TRBJ2-1	TRBD2	few	TRBV7-6	TGTGCCAGCAGCTTAGCGGGGACTACCCCTTCTTACAATGAGCAGTTCTTC	CASSLAGTTPSYNEQFF
TRBJ1-1	.	many	TRBV10-3	TGTGCCATCAGTGAGTCTCAGCTCTCTGAAGCTTTCTTT	CAISESQLSEAFF
TRBJ1-3	.	few	TRBV12-3/TRBV12-4	TGTGCCAGCAGTTCTCTTGGAAACACCATATATTTT	CASSSLGNTIYF
TRBJ2-7	TRBD1	few	TRBV12-3/TRBV12-4	TGTGCCAGCAGTCCTTTTGGGGACAGCTCCTCCTACGAGCAGTACTTC	CASSPFGDSSSYEQYF